This TCR beta chain was retrieved from a study of graft-versus-host responses after intestinal transplantation. Across the whole study: Tacrolimus plus steroids were given to all recipients for about 3 years, preceded by anti-thymocyte globulin induction.

The CDR3 has 15 residues. The trim removed 0 bases at V and 8 bases at J, leaving 7 bases unmatched. Per the germline V gene, CDR1 is SGHNT and CDR2 is YYREEE (reference sequence). Libraries were prepared by immunoSEQ multiplex PCR; TCRdb keeps only in-frame clonotypes and omits some of them. The sample shows around 130,000 clones, about 92% of them seen only once. Overall study findings and caveats: GvH clones were identified in recipient marrow, with some first appearing in ileum or blood.

This clone was found once. Its specificity is unknown. This clonotype was sampled from a human donor who received an intestinal transplant. Sequenced here: unstimulated CD4+ T cells sorted from spleen or lymph node cells, sampled before intestinal transplant. V usage is TRBV5-4 and J usage is TRBJ2-4, with 8 bases aligning to TRBD2. The CDR3, as DNA: TGTGCCAGCAGCTTGGCTCTCGGGGGGGCGGACATTCAGTACTTC. Amino acid sequence: CASSLALGGADIQYF.